Detailed here is one T cell receptor beta chain. Its specificity is not known. Germline V gene data show CDR1 as MNHEY and CDR2 as SMNVEV (reference sequence). The CDR3 covers 15 residues. After re-calling the 5' RACE reads, TCRdb lists one entry per CDR3 protein, DNA absent. This sample's clone table lists about 180,000 distinct CDR3 sequences. The entry originates in a study of T cells expressing NK-cell markers. Overall study context: In the group of eight sequenced donors, seven were HCMV-seropositive and one was seronegative. Study-wide findings and caveats: About six donors showed dominant NKG2C+ clonotypes comprising about 1.0-8% of their CD8+ T cells.

Specimen: blood T cells: a sorted CD56 or NKG2C T cell subset, CD4+ or CD8+ T cells, or bulk PBMC T cells (not recorded which). This receptor was identified in a man aged 18-75 years in good health. V is TRBV27 and J is TRBJ1-1; TCRdb reports TRBD1, a call that lacks DNA to check it against. The CDR3 spells CASSPRSPGATEAFF.